This section outlines one T cell receptor (beta chain) sequence together with its context. There are 15 residues in the CDR3. CDR1 SGDLS and CDR2 YYNGEE come from the germline V gene. Trimming left V 1 base short and J 10 bases short, with 18 bases between. The data are from a study of tumor T cells in aggressive B-cell lymphoma. Some clones are missing from TCRdb's copy, which holds only in-frame ones; the method was immunoSEQ multiplex PCR. Here the sample spans 2,000 to 2,500 clones, around 88% being singletons. Sequencing was done on a sample of tumor tissue. The clonotype comes from an adult with diffuse large B cell lymphoma. This chain joins TRBV9 and TRBJ2-1; D perhaps matches TRBD2 (7 bases). The CDR3 protein is CASSVNVRWGGEQFF. The CDR3 DNA follows: TGTGCCAGCAGCGTAAATGTAAGATGGGGGGGCGAGCAGTTCTTC.